The clone carrying this T cell receptor beta chain has a count of ten or more. The sample is drawn from a study of HIV-infected children after antiretroviral therapy interruption. RNA-based 3' RACE libraries used unique molecular identifiers. TCRdb itself ran the 3' RACE reads through MiXCR, one entry per CDR3 protein. The sample contains fewer than 100,000 distinct CDR3 sequences, 6% to 8.5% of which appear only once. Treatment: PENTA 11 planned treatment interruption arm or continuous ART arm. The sequencing here drew on CD45RA+ CD4+ T cells from PBMCs, pooled from several time points, taken from a donor given antiretroviral therapy, either interrupted or continuous. This sample's subset: naive CD4+ CD45RA+ CD45RO- T cells. The source of this sequence is a pool of human donors with HIV.

This chain's CDR3 is CASSEGGTGNTIYF. The CDR3 nucleotides read TGTGCCAGCAGTGAGGGGGGAACTGGAAACACCATATATTTT. The V and J genes are TRBV25-1 and TRBJ1-3; D might be TRBD1 (5 bases). Germline lookup yields CDR1 MGHDK and CDR2 SYGVNS. There are 14 residues in the CDR3. Trimming shortened V by 3 bases and J by 2 bases, and 8 bases separated the two germline ends.